The T cell receptor beta chain described here comes from a study of OX40 agonist ivuxolimab in advanced cancers. No patient had autoimmune disease or received systemic immunosuppression. Of note for this clone: Its antigen is currently unknown.

Produced via immunoSEQ multiplex PCR; TCRdb's table is partial and in-frame only. The sample lists some 62,000 clones, around 93% occurring once. CDR3 size: 15 residues. CDR1 is MNHEY, CDR2 SMNVEV, per germline (reference sequence). V trimming: 1 base; J trimming: 4 bases; junction bases outside the gene matches: 4. Points from the study as a whole: Expanded peripheral T cells had an undetermined antigen specificity. In the 0.1 to 3.0 mg/kg range, CD4+ and CD8+ blood T cells had expanded clonally by week 6.

The sample consisted of CD4+ or CD8+ T cells sorted from blood, taken in a trial of the OX40 agonist ivuxolimab. V usage is TRBV27 and J usage is TRBJ2-5; TRBD2 aligns across 9 bases. The TCR originated in an adult with an advanced solid tumor such as melanoma, head and neck, liver or kidney cancer. Written as DNA, the CDR3 is TGTGCCAGCAGTTTATATAGCGGGAGAGTAGAGACCCAGTACTTC. Translation gives CASSLYSGRVETQYF.